One T cell receptor (beta chain) is described in this entry. Its target is unknown. The data were obtained in a study of T cells after yellow fever vaccination. Findings of the study overall: Once the booster was given, most primary-vaccination clones reappeared, at just under 98% for CD4 and roughly 85% for CD8.

Each CDR3 protein gets one entry after TCRdb re-called the 5' RACE reads with MiXCR. The sample shows 250,000 to 300,000 distinct CDR3 sequences, 10% to 15% of them seen only once. V dropped 8 bases and J dropped 0 bases, with 10 bases sitting between them. Germline CDR1 reads MDHEN; CDR2 reads SYDVKM. The length of the CDR3 is 14 residues. The V call is TRBV28, the J call TRBJ2-2; D remains ambiguous. The receptor comes from a man between 25 and 39 years old who received the YFV17D yellow fever vaccine. Sequences were derived from CD4+ T cells sorted from PBMCs, sampled 45 days after the yellow fever booster vaccination. The CDR3 protein is CASRGRSNTGELFF. CDR3 nucleotide sequence: TGTGCCAGCCGTGGACGGTCGAACACCGGGGAGCTGTTTTTT.